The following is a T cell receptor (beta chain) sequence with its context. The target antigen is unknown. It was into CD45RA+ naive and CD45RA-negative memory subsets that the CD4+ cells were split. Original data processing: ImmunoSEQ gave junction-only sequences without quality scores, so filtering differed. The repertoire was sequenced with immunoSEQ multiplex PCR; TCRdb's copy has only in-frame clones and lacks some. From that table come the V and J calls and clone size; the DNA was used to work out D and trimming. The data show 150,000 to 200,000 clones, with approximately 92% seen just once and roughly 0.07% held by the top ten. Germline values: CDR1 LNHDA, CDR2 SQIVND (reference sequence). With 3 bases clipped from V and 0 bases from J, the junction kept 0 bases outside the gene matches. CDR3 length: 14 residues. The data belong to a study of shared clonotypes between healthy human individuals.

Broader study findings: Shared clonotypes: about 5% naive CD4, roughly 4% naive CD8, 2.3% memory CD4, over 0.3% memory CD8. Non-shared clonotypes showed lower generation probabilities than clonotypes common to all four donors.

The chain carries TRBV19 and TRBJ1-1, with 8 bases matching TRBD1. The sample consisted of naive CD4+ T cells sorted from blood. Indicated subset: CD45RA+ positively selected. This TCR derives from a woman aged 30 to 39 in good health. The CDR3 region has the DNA TGTGCCAGTAGTATGACAGGGGTGAACACTGAAGCTTTCTTT. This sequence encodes CASSMTGVNTEAFF.